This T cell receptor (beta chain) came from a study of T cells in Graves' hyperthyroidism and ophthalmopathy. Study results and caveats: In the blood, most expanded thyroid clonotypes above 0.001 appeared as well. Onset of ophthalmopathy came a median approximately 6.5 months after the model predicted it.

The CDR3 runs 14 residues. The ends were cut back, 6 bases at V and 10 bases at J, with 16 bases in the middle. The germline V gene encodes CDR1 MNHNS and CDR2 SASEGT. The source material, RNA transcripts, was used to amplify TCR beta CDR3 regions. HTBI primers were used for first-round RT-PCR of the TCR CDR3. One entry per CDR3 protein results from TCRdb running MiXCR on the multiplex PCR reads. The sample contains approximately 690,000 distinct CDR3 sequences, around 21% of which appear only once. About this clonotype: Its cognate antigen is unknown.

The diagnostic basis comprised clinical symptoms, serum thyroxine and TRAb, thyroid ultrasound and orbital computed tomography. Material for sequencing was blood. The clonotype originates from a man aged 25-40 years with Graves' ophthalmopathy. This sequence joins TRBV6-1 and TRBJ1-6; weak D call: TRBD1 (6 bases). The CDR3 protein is CASSLQRGGSPLHF. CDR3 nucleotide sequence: TGTGCCAGCAGCCTTCAGAGGGGGGGGTCACCCCTCCACTTT.